The entry below describes one T cell receptor (beta chain). The CDR3 is made up of 17 amino acids. J was trimmed by 0 bases and V by 5 bases; bases with no gene match: 5. CDR1 is PRHDT, CDR2 FYEKMQ, per germline (reference sequence). This specimen belongs to a study of blood T cell repertoires in COVID-19. Study background: Some COVID-19 samples were acute and others convalescent; all came from the United States, Italy and Spain.

Those who participated ranged in age from about 18 to 89 years and resided in about two dozen US areas. TCRdb's copy holds only in-frame clones and misses some; the assay was immunoSEQ multiplex PCR. This table holds approximately 230,000 clones, approximately 82% found once. V usage is TRBV13 and J usage is TRBJ2-6, with 9 positions matching TRBD1. The clonotype originates from a man between 35 and 55 years old who had recovered from COVID-19. The specimen sequenced was PBMCs or T cells enriched from blood (not recorded which). In nucleotides, the CDR3 is TGTGCCAGCAGCCCCGGGGGACAGGGCTCTGGGGCCAACGTCCTGACTTTC. As protein: CASSPGGQGSGANVLTF.